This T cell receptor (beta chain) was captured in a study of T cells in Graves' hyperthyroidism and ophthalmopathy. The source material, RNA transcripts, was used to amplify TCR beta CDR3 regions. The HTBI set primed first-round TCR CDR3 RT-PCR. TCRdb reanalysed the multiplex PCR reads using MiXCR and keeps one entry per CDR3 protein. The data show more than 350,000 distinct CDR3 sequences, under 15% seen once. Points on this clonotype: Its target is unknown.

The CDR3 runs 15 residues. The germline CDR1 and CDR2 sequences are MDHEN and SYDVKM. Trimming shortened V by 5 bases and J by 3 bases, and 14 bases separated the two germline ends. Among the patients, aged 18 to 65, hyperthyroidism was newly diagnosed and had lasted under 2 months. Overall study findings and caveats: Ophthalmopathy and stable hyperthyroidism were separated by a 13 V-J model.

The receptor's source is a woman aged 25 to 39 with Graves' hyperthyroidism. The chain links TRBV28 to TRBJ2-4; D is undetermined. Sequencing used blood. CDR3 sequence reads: CASSPPWASKNIQYF. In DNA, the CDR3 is TGTGCCAGCAGTCCTCCCTGGGCTAGCAAAAACATTCAGTACTTC.